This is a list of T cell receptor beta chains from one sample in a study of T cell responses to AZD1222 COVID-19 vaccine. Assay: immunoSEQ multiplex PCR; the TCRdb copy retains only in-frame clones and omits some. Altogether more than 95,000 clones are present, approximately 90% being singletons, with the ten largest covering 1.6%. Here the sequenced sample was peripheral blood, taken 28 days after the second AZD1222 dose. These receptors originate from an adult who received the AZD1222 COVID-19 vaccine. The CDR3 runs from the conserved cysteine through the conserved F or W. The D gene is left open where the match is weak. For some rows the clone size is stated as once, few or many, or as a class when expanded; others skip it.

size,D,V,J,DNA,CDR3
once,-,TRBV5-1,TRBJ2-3,TGCGCCAGCAAGGCAGGGATCACAGATACGCAGTATTTT,CASKAGITDTQYF
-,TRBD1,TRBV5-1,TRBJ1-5,TGCGCCAGCAGCCCGGGACAGTCAAATCAGCCCCAGCATTTT,CASSPGQSNQPQHF
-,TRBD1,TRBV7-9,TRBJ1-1,TGTGCCAGCAGCTTCAACCGGGACAGCCTGAACACTGAAGCTTTCTTT,CASSFNRDSLNTEAFF
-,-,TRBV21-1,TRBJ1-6,TGTGCCAGCAGCAAGCACCGGGACAGGGGGCAGATAGGCTCCGCTCATTCACCCCTCCACTTT,CASSKHRDRGQIGSAHSPLHF
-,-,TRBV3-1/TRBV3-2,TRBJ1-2,TGTGCCAGCAGCCTCTCCTTTGCAGGTTCTTATGGCTACACCTTC,CASSLSFAGSYGYTF
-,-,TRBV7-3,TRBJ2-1,TGTGCCAGCAGCTTAAAAGGACTAACCCTCCGCAATGAGCAGTTCTTC,CASSLKGLTLRNEQFF
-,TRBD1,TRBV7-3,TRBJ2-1,TGTGCCAGCAGCCCCGGACAGGGACCTTTCGTCCATGAGCAGTTCTTC,CASSPGQGPFVHEQFF
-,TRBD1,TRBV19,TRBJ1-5,TGTGCCAGTAGGACAGGGCTCTATAGCAATCAGCCCCAGCATTTT,CASRTGLYSNQPQHF
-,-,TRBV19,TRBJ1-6,TGTGCCAGTAGTATCGCACAGGGTAATTCACCCCTCCACTTT,CASSIAQGNSPLHF
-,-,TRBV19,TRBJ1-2,TGTGCCAGTATCAACCGATACAGTCCGGGCTACACCTTC,CASINRYSPGYTF
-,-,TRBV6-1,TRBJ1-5,TGTGCCAGCAGTGAAGCGCTTCGGGGGGGGATCCCCCAGCCCCAGCATTTT,CASSEALRGGIPQPQHF
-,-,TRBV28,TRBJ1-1,TGTGCCAGCACTTCCCCCACTGAAGCTTTCTTT,CASTSPTEAFF
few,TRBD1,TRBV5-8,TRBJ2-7,TGTGCCAGCAGCTTGTCCGGGACAGGGCTTTACGAGCAGTACTTC,CASSLSGTGLYEQYF
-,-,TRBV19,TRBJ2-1,TGTGCCAGTAGTATAACCGGGACTCGAGACTACAATGAGCAGTTCTTC,CASSITGTRDYNEQFF
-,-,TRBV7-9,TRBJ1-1,TGTGCCAGCAGCCGGGGGCGTGAAGCTTTCTTT,CASSRGREAFF
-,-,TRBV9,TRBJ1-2,TGTGCCAGCAGCGTAGGACGGGGTAACTATGGCTACACCTTC,CASSVGRGNYGYTF
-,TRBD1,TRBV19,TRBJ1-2,TGTGCCAGTAGTAACACAGGGGGCTGGTATGGCTACACCTTC,CASSNTGGWYGYTF
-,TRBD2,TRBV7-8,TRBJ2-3,TGTGCCAGCAGCTTCCTGAGCGGGGGGACAGATACGCAGTATTTT,CASSFLSGGTDTQYF
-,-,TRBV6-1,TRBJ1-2,TGTGCCAGCAGTGAAATCACAGGACCTAACTATGGCTACACCTTC,CASSEITGPNYGYTF
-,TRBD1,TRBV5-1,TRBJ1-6,TGCGCCAGCAGCCTGGACAGGGTGAGTTCACCCCTCCACTTT,CASSLDRVSSPLHF
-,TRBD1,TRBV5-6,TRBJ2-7,TGTGCCAGCAGCTTGGCACCCGGGACAGGGGTAAAAGAGCAGTACTTC,CASSLAPGTGVKEQYF
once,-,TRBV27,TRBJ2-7,TGTGCCAGCAGTTTGACGTGGGATAGAACCTACGAGCAGTACTTC,CASSLTWDRTYEQYF
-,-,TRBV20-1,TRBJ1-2,TGCAGTGCTAGTCCGGGATCCGCTAACTATGGCTACACCTTC,CSASPGSANYGYTF
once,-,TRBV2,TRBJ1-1,TGTGCCTCCCTAGGGGGGCGCACTGAAGCTTTCTTT,CASLGGRTEAFF
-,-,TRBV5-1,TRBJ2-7,TGCGCCAGCAGCTTGGGTATGCAGTGGCAGGGTGGATACGAGCAGTACTTC,CASSLGMQWQGGYEQYF
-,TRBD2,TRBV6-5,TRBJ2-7,TGTGCCAGCAGTTACTCGACTAGCTTGAAGCAGTACTTC,CASSYSTSLKQYF
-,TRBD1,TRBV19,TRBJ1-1,TGTGCCAGTAGTGAGGGACAGTTTAACACTGAAGCTTTCTTT,CASSEGQFNTEAFF
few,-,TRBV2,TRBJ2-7,TGTGCCACCACCAGCCCCCTTTCCTACGAGCAGTACTTC,CATTSPLSYEQYF
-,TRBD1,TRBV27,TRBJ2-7,TGTGCCAGCAGTTTATCCTCCGGGACAGGGGTCTACGAGCAGTACTTC,CASSLSSGTGVYEQYF
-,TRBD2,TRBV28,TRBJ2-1,TGTGCCAGCAGTTTAGCGGGAGGGGGTAATGAGCAGTTCTTC,CASSLAGGGNEQFF
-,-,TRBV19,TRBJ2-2,TGTGCCAGTAAGGATTCAGCGGCGGGAAACACCGGGGAGCTGTTTTTT,CASKDSAAGNTGELFF
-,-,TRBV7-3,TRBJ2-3,TGTGCCAGCAGCTTAGGGCGAGATACGCAGTATTTT,CASSLGRDTQYF
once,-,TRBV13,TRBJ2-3,TGTGCCAGCAGCTTATTCCCGGACAGCACAGATACGCAGTATTTT,CASSLFPDSTDTQYF
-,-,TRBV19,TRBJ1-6,TGTGCCAGTAGTTTCGCCGGCTCGGATTCACCCCTCCACTTT,CASSFAGSDSPLHF
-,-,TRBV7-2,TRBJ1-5,TGTGCCAGCAGCTTAGTAGGGGGAGTAAGCAATCAGCCCCAGCATTTT,CASSLVGGVSNQPQHF
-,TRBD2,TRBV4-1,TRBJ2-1,TGCGCCAGCAGCCAAGGACTAGCGGGAGAAATCGATGAGCAGTTCTTC,CASSQGLAGEIDEQFF
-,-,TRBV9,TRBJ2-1,TGTGCCAGCAGCGTAGGAGGTCCTTTCTCCTACAATGAGCAGTTCTTC,CASSVGGPFSYNEQFF
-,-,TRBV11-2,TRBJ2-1,TGTGCCAGCAGCTTAGGGGCTAGCGAGTACAATGAGCAGTTCTTC,CASSLGASEYNEQFF
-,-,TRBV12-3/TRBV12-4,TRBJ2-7,TGTGCCAGCAGTTTTGGCTACGAGCAGTACTTC,CASSFGYEQYF
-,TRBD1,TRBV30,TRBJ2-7,TGTGCCTGGGGACAGGGGGACGAGCAGTACTTC,CAWGQGDEQYF
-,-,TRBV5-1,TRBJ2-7,TGCGCCAGCAGCCCCCGGGAAGGGGTATGGAACTCCTACGAGCAGTACTTC,CASSPREGVWNSYEQYF
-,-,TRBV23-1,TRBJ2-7,TGCGCCAGCAGTCCCTTTAGACCTCGGGAAACTTCCTACGAGCAGTACTTC,CASSPFRPRETSYEQYF
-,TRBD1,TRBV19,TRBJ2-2,TGTGCCAGTATCATAACAGGGGGTTTCCCCACCGGGGAGCTGTTTTTT,CASIITGGFPTGELFF
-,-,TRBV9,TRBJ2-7,TGTGCCAGCAGCGTAGATGGTGGGTCGTCCTACGAGCAGTACTTC,CASSVDGGSSYEQYF
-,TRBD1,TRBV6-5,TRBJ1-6,TGTGCCAGCACCGCCGGGACAGGGGGTAATTCACCCCTCCACTTT,CASTAGTGGNSPLHF
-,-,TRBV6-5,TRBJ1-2,TGTGCCAGCAGTCTGGCAGGCCATTATGGCTACACCTTC,CASSLAGHYGYTF
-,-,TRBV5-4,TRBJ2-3,TGTGCCAGCAGCTTGGGGCGGGCCACAGATACGCAGTATTTT,CASSLGRATDTQYF
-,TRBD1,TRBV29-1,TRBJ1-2,TGCAGCGCCAAGGGACAGGGGTTCGATGGCTACACCTTC,CSAKGQGFDGYTF